This T cell receptor beta chain was sequenced for a study of tumor-infiltrating lymphocytes in localized non-small cell lung cancer. Turning to the study itself: Several tumor histologies, both smoking statuses, and some post-neoadjuvant chemotherapy samples were included.

Some clones are missing from TCRdb's copy, which holds only in-frame ones; the method was immunoSEQ multiplex PCR. In the table there are approximately 12,000 clones, approximately 80% of which are singletons. The source material was uninvolved lung tissue not adjacent to the tumor. The source is a human donor with non-small cell lung cancer.

The CDR3 sequence: CASSLRLAGGRGEQFF. CDR3 bases: TGTGCCAGCAGCTTGAGACTAGCGGGAGGGCGAGGTGAGCAGTTCTTC. The chain carries TRBV7-2 and TRBJ2-1, with 14 bases fitting TRBD2. This CDR3 spans 16 amino acids. V shed 3 bases and J 9 bases; nucleotides not matched to a gene: 7. Germline V gene sequence: CDR1 SGHTA, CDR2 FQGNSA.